The clone carrying this T cell receptor (beta chain) was observed many times. Its target is not known. These data come from a study of CD8 T cells in ankylosing spondylitis. Making the TCR beta libraries involved quantitative 5'-RACE with molecular barcodes. Via MiXCR, TCRdb re-called the 5' RACE reads, giving one row per CDR3 protein. The sample shows around 230,000 distinct CDR3 sequences, roughly 8.6% of them seen only once. The germline V gene encodes CDR1 SGHTS and CDR2 YDEGEE. The CDR3 has 13 amino acids. V was trimmed by 1 base and J by 3 bases, leaving 6 bases between them. Study-level findings and limits: In ankylosing spondylitis blood, a motif of roughly eight highly homologous TCR beta variants appeared characteristic. In the blood and synovial fluid of reactive arthritis, some motif variants had been previously reported.

Input material: blood, either unsorted or a sorted T cell fraction (not recorded which). This chain links TRBV5-8 with TRBJ2-3, with D maybe TRBD2 (5 bases). This TCR was sampled from a male donor with ankylosing spondylitis or in good health (not recorded which). The DNA for the CDR3 is TGTGCCAGCAGCTTGCGCGGGACAGATACGCAGTATTTT. It encodes CASSLRGTDTQYF.